Presented here are 24 T cell receptor beta chains from one specimen sequenced in a study of cytomegalovirus exposure and HLA in healthy donors. The primer mix had 60 Vbeta and 13 Jbeta primers. The data were produced by immunoSEQ multiplex PCR, yet TCRdb's version contains in-frame clones alone and is incomplete. The sample yields around 140,000 clones, 65% to 85% seen once. Sample: PBMCs. The receptor source for this set is a woman younger than 30 in good health and CMV-seronegative.

This chain uses TRBV6-6 with TRBJ1-2; maybe TRBD1 (5 bases). Trimming took 4 bases from V and 7 from J, leaving 7 bases between them. CDR1 and CDR2 (germline): MNHNY, SVGAGI (reference sequence). The CDR3 sequence is 11 residues long. The CDR3 protein is CASSWGGGYTF. The CDR3 DNA reads TGTGCCAGCAGTTGGGGGGGTGGCTACACCTTC.

The J gene is TRBJ2-1, the V gene TRBV5-4; 9 nucleotides line up with TRBD2. CDR1 SGHNT and CDR2 YYREEE come from the germline V gene (reference sequence). The trim removed 0 bases at V and 7 bases at J, leaving 11 bases unmatched. The CDR3 length is 17 residues. CDR3 loop: CASSLGARAGGGNEQFF. For the CDR3, the DNA is TGTGCCAGCAGCTTGGGAGCCCGAGCGGGAGGTGGAAATGAGCAGTTCTTC. Variable domain in full (rest from reference TRBV5-4 and TRBJ2-1): ETGVTQSPTHLIKTRGQQVTLRCSSQSGHNTVSWYQQALGQGPQFIFQYYREEENGRGNFPPRFSGLQFPNYSSELNVNALELDDSALYLCASSLGARAGGGNEQFFGPGTRLTVL.

The count of this clone is one. This sequence joins TRBV30 and TRBJ2-7; TRBD1 agrees at 8 bases. The J segment lost 4 bases and the V segment lost 3 bases, leaving 17 bases of the junction unmatched. The CDR3 covers 17 residues. In germline, CDR1 is GTSNPN, CDR2 SVGIG (reference sequence). CDR3 DNA: TGTGCCTGGAGCGGACACTACGAATTGGGACAGGTATACGAGCAGTACTTC. Its protein is CAWSGHYELGQVYEQYF.

The chain links TRBV5-6 to TRBJ2-1, with D possibly being TRBD1 (6 bases). Germline V gene data show CDR1 as SGHDT and CDR2 as YYEEEE. The CDR3 extends over 14 amino acids. Trimming took 4 bases from V and 0 from J, leaving 8 bases between them. This chain's CDR3 is CASSLDSSYNEQFF. The DNA of the CDR3 is TGTGCCAGCAGCCTGGACAGCTCCTACAATGAGCAGTTCTTC.

This clone was detected a few times. This chain links TRBV27 with TRBJ2-1; no reliable D call. Trimming stripped 7 bases from V and 2 bases from J, with 15 bases between. The CDR3 loop spans 15 amino acids. Germline V lookup: CDR1 MNHEY, CDR2 SMNVEV (reference sequence). CDR3 amino acids: CASTRNPNTYNEQFF. The CDR3 nucleotides read TGTGCCAGCACCCGAAACCCGAACACCTACAATGAGCAGTTCTTC.

This rearrangement joins TRBV29-1 to TRBJ1-4; TRBD1 agrees at 8 bases. Germline values: CDR1 SQVTM, CDR2 ANQGSEA. J was trimmed by 7 bases and V by 4 bases; bases with no gene match: 5. This CDR3 contains 13 residues. The CDR3 nucleotides read TGCAGCGTTGGACAGGGGATGGGTGAAAAACTGTTTTTT. Protein sequence: CSVGQGMGEKLFF.

This clone has more than one count but fewer than ten. The rearrangement uses TRBV6-5 and TRBJ2-3; a possible D gene is TRBD2 (5 bases). CDR1 and CDR2 (germline): MNHEY, SVGAGI. Trimming cost V 8 bases and J 4 bases, with 10 bases left between them. This CDR3 comprises 12 residues. CDR3 coding DNA: TGTGCCAGCGGGAGCAGTTCAGATACGCAGTATTTT. Amino acids: CASGSSSDTQYF.

CDR3 residues: CASSPSAVPNQPQHF. CDR3 in DNA: TGTGCCAGCTCACCCTCGGCGGTCCCCAATCAGCCCCAGCATTTT. The chain couples TRBV18 to TRBJ1-5; D is ambiguous. V was shortened by 3 bases and J by 3 bases, with 12 bases between the two germline ends. Per germline, CDR1 KGHSH and CDR2 LQKENI. This CDR3 region has 15 residues.

The chain is built from TRBV7-9 and TRBJ2-7, with a weak D call TRBD1 (6 bases). Germline CDR1 and CDR2: SEHNR and FQNEAQ (reference sequence). Trimming took 8 bases from V and 7 from J, leaving 21 bases between them. The CDR3 has 14 residues. CDR3 sequence (DNA): TGTGCCAGCGCCCCCGGGACATCGCTGAGAGAGCAGTACTTC. Protein product: CASAPGTSLREQYF.

The rearrangement links TRBV7-9 to TRBJ2-4, with D possibly being TRBD1 (5 bases). Germline CDR1 SEHNR, CDR2 FQNEAQ (reference sequence). CDR3 length equals 17 residues. V was clipped by 1 base and J by 4 bases, with 17 bases between them. Here the CDR3 reads CASSLVRVKGDKNIQYF. The CDR3 coding sequence is TGTGCCAGCAGCTTAGTAAGGGTGAAAGGGGATAAAAACATTCAGTACTTC.

This chain connects TRBV6-5 to TRBJ1-5, with D possibly being TRBD1 (5 bases). This CDR3 has 15 residues. V lost 6 bases and J lost 6, with 18 bases in between. Germline CDR1 is MNHEY and CDR2 is SVGAGI. CDR3 DNA: TGTGCCAGCAGCCCCGGGGGGGAAATAATTCAGCCCCAGCATTTT. Its translation: CASSPGGEIIQPQHF.

The chain is built from TRBV19 and TRBJ2-5; TRBD2 matches at 8 bases. V dropped 0 bases and J dropped 5; count of bases not matched to a gene: 14. Germline V lookup: CDR1 LNHDA, CDR2 SQIVND (reference sequence). The CDR3 extends over 18 amino acids. The CDR3 sequence is CASSIDSSGRLAIETQYF. The CDR3 nucleotides read TGTGCCAGTAGTATAGACTCCTCCGGAAGACTAGCGATCGAGACCCAGTACTTC.

The chain has TRBV30 and TRBJ1-2; 8 nucleotides align to TRBD1. The CDR3 spans 14 residues. V shed 2 bases, J shed 7 bases, and the junction held 9 bases outside the gene matches. Germline V gene lookup returns CDR1 GTSNPN and CDR2 SVGIG (reference sequence). The chain's CDR3 is CAWSHKDRAFGYTF. As DNA, the CDR3 is TGTGCCTGGAGTCATAAGGACAGGGCGTTTGGCTACACCTTC.

The chain uses TRBV5-6 and TRBJ2-5; the match to TRBD1 covers 8 bases. This CDR3 has 15 residues. CDR1 is SGHDT and CDR2 is YYEEEE in the germline V gene. Trimming cost V 2 bases and J 5 bases; bases outside gene matches: 8. The DNA for the CDR3 is TGTGCCAGCAGCTTTGGGCAGGGGGCTAGGGAGACCCAGTACTTC. Protein: CASSFGQGARETQYF. The full variable domain, rest sourced from reference TRBV5-6 and TRBJ2-5, is DAGVTQSPTHLIKTRGQQVTLRCSPKSGHDTVSWYQQALGQGPQFIFQYYEEEERQRGNFPDRFSGHQFPNYSSELNVNALLLGDSALYLCASSFGQGARETQYFGPGTRLLVL.

Here the CDR3 DNA reads TGTGCCAGCAGTCCCCGACAGAGGAACACTGAAGCTTTCTTT. It encodes CASSPRQRNTEAFF. The chain is built from TRBV7-6 and TRBJ1-1, with TRBD1 as a possible D gene (5 bases). Trimming removed 6 bases from V and 1 base from J, with 12 bases in between. Per germline, CDR1 SGHVS and CDR2 FNYEAQ. This CDR3 has 14 amino acids. Together with reference TRBV7-6 and TRBJ1-1, the CDR3 gives the full variable domain: GAGVSQSPRYKVTKRGQDVALRCDPISGHVSLYWYRQALGQGPEFLTYFNYEAQQDKSGLPNDRFSAERPEGSISTLTIQRTEQRDSAMYRCASSPRQRNTEAFFGQGTRLTVV.

The chain combines TRBV19 with TRBJ2-3; 14 nucleotides line up with TRBD2. The junction had 11 bases not matched to a gene; V was cut back by 4 bases and J by 8 bases. Germline CDR1 is LNHDA and CDR2 is SQIVND (reference sequence). CDR3 length: 17 residues. The CDR3 sequence is CASSRSPGLAGAFTQYF. CDR3 in DNA: TGTGCCAGTAGTAGGTCACCGGGACTAGCGGGAGCATTTACGCAGTATTTT.

The chain recombines TRBV27 with TRBJ2-7; D might be TRBD2 (6 bases). V was clipped by 1 base and J by 3 bases, with 10 bases between them. Germline CDR1 is MNHEY and CDR2 is SMNVEV (reference sequence). The CDR3 length is 14 residues. The CDR3 coding sequence is TGTGCCAGCAGTTTATTTGGAGGGTACTACGAGCAGTACTTC. It specifies CASSLFGGYYEQYF.

The chain links TRBV27 to TRBJ2-1; TRBD2 agrees at 13 bases. Germline CDR1 is MNHEY and CDR2 is SMNVEV (reference sequence). This CDR3 is built from 22 residues. V dropped 4 bases and J dropped 7; count of bases not matched to a gene: 25. In DNA form, the CDR3 reads TGTGCCAGCAGTTGGTATGGGTCGAGGGCCGGGACTAGCGGGATCCCATGGAATGAGCAGTTCTTC. It encodes CASSWYGSRAGTSGIPWNEQFF.

The sample holds a few counts of this clone. The chain links TRBV5-1 to TRBJ2-1, with TRBD2 matching 7 bases. Germline V gives CDR1 SGHRS, CDR2 YFSETQ. The CDR3 is 13 residues long. With V trimmed by 3 bases and J by 5 bases, 2 bases remained unmatched. CDR3 nucleotides: TGCGCCAGCAGCTGGGGGGGTAACAATGAGCAGTTCTTC. Encoded protein: CASSWGGNNEQFF.

The rearrangement uses TRBV5-1 and TRBJ1-1; maybe TRBD1 (6 bases). V lost 0 bases and J 5 bases, leaving 14 bases between the germline ends. Germline CDR1 reads SGHRS; CDR2 reads YFSETQ. The CDR3 contains 15 residues. CDR3 nucleotide sequence: TGCGCCAGCAGCTTGGGTCCAGGGGCTCGAACTGAAGCTTTCTTT. Residues: CASSLGPGARTEAFF.

This clone was counted a few times. This chain uses TRBV5-1 with TRBJ2-3; 11 bases map to TRBD2. The CDR3 runs to 17 residues. The germline V gene has CDR1 SGHRS and CDR2 YFSETQ. Germline trimming cut 4 bases from V and 6 bases from J; bases unmatched to any gene: 13. The CDR3 sequence: CASSPELGLAGGDTQYF. CDR3 bases: TGCGCCAGCAGCCCGGAGTTGGGGCTAGCGGGAGGCGATACGCAGTATTTT.

The V gene is TRBV10-3, the J gene TRBJ2-3; 9 nucleotides line up with TRBD2. This CDR3 region has 15 residues. Germline CDR1 ENHRY, CDR2 SYGVKD. V was pared by 0 bases and J by 7 bases, with 5 bases of the junction left unmatched. For the CDR3, the DNA is TGTGCCATCAGTGAGTCATGGGCTAGCGGGAATACGCAGTATTTT. This translates into CAISESWASGNTQYF.

CDR3 DNA: TGTGCCAGCAGTGACGCCGGACAGGAGAACACTGAAGCTTTCTTT. It specifies CASSDAGQENTEAFF. This rearrangement joins TRBV6-1 to TRBJ1-1; 7 nucleotides agree with TRBD1. From germline, CDR1 is MNHNS and CDR2 SASEGT. The CDR3 runs to 15 residues. Losses at the gene ends were 3 bases for V and 1 base for J; bases not matched to a gene: 5.

This clone was recorded only once. The rearrangement joins TRBV30 to TRBJ2-1; TRBD2 matches at 8 bases. This CDR3 has 13 amino acids. The ends lost 2 bases at V and 8 bases at J; junction bases unmatched: 5. Germline V gene data show CDR1 as GTSNPN and CDR2 as SVGIG (reference sequence). The CDR3 region is CAWSSGSIDEQFF. CDR3 sequence (DNA): TGTGCCTGGAGTAGCGGGAGCATTGATGAGCAGTTCTTC.